Sequencing of this T cell receptor (beta chain) was carried out in a study of T-cell reconstitution after alpha-beta-depleted transplantation in children listed by TCRdb under 2016. For the wider study: The study quantitatively tracked T-cell immune reconstitution after TCRalphabeta/CD19-depleted allogeneic hematopoietic cell transplantation in children using TCR repertoire profiling.

V loses 0 bases, J loses 7 bases, and the germline ends lie 5 bases apart. The germline V gene (reference sequence) supplies CDR1 SGHKS and CDR2 YYEKEE. Including cysteine and phenylalanine, the CDR3 has 12 amino acids. The entry retains the CDR3 DNA only, 36 bases that are in frame from base 1. Overall results and qualifications from the work: About two months after transplant, the apparently early recovery of alphabetaT-cell counts reportedly depended on just several hundred clones that had expanded rapidly and came from non-depleted graft cells. In some patients, the high TCRbeta diversity seen at day 60 was put down to recipient T cells and intrathymic progenitors that had survived conditioning. Hyperexpanded clone frequencies declined over subsequent months; after one year, T-cell counts and TCRbeta diversity were mostly attributed to newly produced T cells.

The treatment or condition label for this specimen denotes: allogeneic hematopoietic cell transplantation with graft depleted of TCRalphabeta T cells and CD19 B cells. The children who served as transplant recipients had been given grafts of TCRalphabeta/CD19-depleted allogeneic hematopoietic cells. Library method: PCR. The instrument was an Illumina HiSeq 2500. To normalize quantification of the TCRbeta repertoire, the TCR libraries were built with molecular barcoding that relied on unique molecular identifiers. TCRdb trimmed public reads at Q25 via fastp, called clones via MiXCR and kept in-frame beta chains. All rows with the same CDR3 protein become a single entry with the most common DNA and genes. The sample table holds over 150,000 distinct CDR3 sequences, of which approximately 7% were seen once. Approximately 6% of the sample lies in the top ten. This clonotype has only a few counts. There is no known antigen for this receptor. No much larger clone exists at a distance of one base, and base qualities are not known.

Here the chain combines TRBV5-5 and TRBJ1-5; no confident D gene assignment can be made. The sequences come from PBMCs, collected before TCRalphabeta/CD19-depleted stem cell transplant. The clonotype was recovered from a boy between 2 and 10 years old with acute lymphoblastic leukemia, due to receive a stem cell transplant. The CDR3: CASSLGAQPQHF. In nucleotide form, the sequence is TGTGCCAGCAGCTTGGGGGCACAGCCCCAGCATTTT.